Detailed here is one T cell receptor (beta chain). What it binds is not known. The entry originates in a study of CD8 T cells in ankylosing spondylitis. Study-level findings and limits: CD8+ cells made up the disease-linked clones, which were relatively rare in peripheral blood.

Each CDR3 protein gets one entry after TCRdb re-called the 5' RACE reads with MiXCR. Altogether more than 150,000 distinct CDR3 sequences are present, roughly 13% being singletons, with the ten largest covering approximately 15%. With 3 bases removed from V and 2 bases from J, the gap between germline ends came to 11 bases. Germline values: CDR1 SQVTM, CDR2 ANQGSEA. CDR3 length: 13 residues. Sequenced sample: blood, either unsorted or a sorted T cell fraction (not recorded which). The clonotype originates from a male donor with ankylosing spondylitis or in good health (not recorded which). This chain uses TRBV29-1 with TRBJ2-7; possibly TRBD1 or TRBD2 for D (6 bases each). The CDR3 region is CSVDEGGAYEQYF. The CDR3 bases are TGCAGCGTTGACGAGGGGGGAGCCTACGAGCAGTACTTC.